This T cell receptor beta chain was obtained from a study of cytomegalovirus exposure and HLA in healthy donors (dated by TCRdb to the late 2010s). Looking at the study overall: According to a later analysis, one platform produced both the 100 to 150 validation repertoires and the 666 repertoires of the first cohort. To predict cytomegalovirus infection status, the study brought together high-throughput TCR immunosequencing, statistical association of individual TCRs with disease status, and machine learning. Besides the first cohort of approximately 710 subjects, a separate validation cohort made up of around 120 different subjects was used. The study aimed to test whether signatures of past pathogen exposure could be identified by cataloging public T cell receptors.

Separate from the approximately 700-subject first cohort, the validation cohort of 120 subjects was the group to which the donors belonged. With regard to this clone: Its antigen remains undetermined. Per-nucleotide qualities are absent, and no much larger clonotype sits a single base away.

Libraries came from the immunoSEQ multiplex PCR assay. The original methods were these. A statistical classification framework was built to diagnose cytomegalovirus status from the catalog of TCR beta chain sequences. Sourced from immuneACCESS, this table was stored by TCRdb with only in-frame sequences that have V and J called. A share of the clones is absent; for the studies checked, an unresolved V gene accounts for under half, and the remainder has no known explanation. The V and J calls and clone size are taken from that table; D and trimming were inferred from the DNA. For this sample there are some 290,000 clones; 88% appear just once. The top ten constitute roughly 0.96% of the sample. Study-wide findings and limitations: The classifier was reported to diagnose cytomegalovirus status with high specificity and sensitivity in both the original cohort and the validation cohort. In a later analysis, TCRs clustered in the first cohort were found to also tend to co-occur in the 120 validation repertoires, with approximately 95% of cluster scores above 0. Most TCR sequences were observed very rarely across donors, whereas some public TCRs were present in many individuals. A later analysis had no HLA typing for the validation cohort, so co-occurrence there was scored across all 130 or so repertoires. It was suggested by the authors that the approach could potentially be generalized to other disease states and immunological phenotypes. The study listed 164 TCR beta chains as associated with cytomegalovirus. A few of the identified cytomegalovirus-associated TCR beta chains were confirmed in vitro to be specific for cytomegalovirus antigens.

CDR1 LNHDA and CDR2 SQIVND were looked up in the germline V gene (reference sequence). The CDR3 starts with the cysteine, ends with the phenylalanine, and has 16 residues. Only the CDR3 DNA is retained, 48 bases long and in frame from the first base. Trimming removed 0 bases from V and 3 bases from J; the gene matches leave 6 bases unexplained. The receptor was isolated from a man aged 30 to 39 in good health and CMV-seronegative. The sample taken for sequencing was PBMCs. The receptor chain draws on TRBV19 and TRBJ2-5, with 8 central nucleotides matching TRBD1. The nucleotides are TGTGCCAGTAGTATAGATCGCACAGGGGGAAAAGAGACCCAGTACTTC. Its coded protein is CASSIDRTGGKETQYF.